This T cell receptor (beta chain) was obtained from a study of cytomegalovirus exposure and HLA in healthy donors. Study results and limitations: With later analysis, a missense DCLRE1C variant became linked to TCR beta V- and J-gene trimming. The investigators catalogued 164 TCR beta chains as cytomegalovirus-associated.

The PCR had 60 Vbeta and 13 Jbeta primers. Clones were read by immunoSEQ multiplex PCR, and TCRdb kept only the in-frame ones, dropping some. Among about 150,000 clones listed, more than 65% were seen once. As for this clone: Its antigen is not identified.

CDR3 length: 14 amino acids. V lost 0 bases and J 1 base, leaving 5 bases between the germline ends. Germline assignment: CDR1 SGDLS and CDR2 YYNGEE. The chain has TRBV9 and TRBJ2-1, with D tentatively TRBD2 (5 bases). The sample taken for sequencing was PBMCs. The TCR comes from a man in his fifties in good health and CMV-seropositive. The DNA of the CDR3 is TGTGCCAGCAGCGTAGGGACTTCCTACAATGAGCAGTTCTTC. Its translation: CASSVGTSYNEQFF. The full variable domain, in which reference TRBV9 and TRBJ2-1 provide the parts outside the CDR3, is DSGVTQTPKHLITATGQRVTLRCSPRSGDLSVYWYQQSLDQGLQFLIQYYNGEERAKGNILERFSAQQFPDLHSELNLSSLELGDSALYFCASSVGTSYNEQFFGPGTRLTVL.